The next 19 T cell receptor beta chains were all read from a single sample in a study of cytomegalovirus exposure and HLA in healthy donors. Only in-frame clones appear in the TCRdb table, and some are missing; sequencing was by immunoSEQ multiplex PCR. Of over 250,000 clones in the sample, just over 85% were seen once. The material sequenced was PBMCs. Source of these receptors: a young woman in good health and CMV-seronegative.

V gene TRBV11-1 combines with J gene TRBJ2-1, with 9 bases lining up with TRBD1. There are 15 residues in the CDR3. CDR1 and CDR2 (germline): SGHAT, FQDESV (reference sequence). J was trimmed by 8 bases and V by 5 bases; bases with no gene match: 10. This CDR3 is CASSEQGAGWDEQFF. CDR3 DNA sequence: TGTGCCAGCAGCGAACAGGGGGCGGGATGGGATGAGCAGTTCTTC.

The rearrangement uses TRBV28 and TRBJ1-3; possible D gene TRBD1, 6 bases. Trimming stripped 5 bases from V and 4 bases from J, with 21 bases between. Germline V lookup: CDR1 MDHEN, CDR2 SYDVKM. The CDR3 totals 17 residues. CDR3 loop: CASSLPLGGLRGNTIYF. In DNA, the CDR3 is TGTGCCAGCAGTCTTCCCCTCGGGGGGCTGAGAGGAAACACCATATATTTT.

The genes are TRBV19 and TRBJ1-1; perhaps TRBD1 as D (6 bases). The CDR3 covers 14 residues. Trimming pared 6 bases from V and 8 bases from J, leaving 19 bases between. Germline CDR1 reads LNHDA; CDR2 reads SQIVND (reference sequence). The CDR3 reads CASSRAGGALEAFF. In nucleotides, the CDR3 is TGTGCCAGTAGCCGGGCGGGGGGCGCCTTGGAAGCTTTCTTT.

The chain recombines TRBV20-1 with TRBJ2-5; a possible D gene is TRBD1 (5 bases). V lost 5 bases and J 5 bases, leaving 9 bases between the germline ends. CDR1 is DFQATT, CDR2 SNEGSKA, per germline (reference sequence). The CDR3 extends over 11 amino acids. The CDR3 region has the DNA TGCAGTGCTTGGGGCTCGGAGACCCAGTACTTC. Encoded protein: CSAWGSETQYF.

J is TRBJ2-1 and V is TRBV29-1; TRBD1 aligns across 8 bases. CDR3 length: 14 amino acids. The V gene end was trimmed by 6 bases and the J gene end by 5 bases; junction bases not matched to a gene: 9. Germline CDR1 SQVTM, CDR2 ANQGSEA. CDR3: CSVGQGLFNNEQFF. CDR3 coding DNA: TGCAGCGTCGGACAGGGTTTATTTAACAATGAGCAGTTCTTC.

The CDR3, as DNA: TGCGCCAGCAGTGAGGGGCTTTATGGCTACACCTTC. Residues: CASSEGLYGYTF. This chain connects TRBV10-2 to TRBJ1-2; the D is unclear. V lost 2 bases and J 5 bases, leaving 6 bases between the germline ends. Germline lookup yields CDR1 WSHSY and CDR2 SAAADI. The length of the CDR3 is 12 residues.

The chain's CDR3 is CASRGGRNTEAFF. Written as DNA, the CDR3 is TGCGCCAGCCGAGGTGGCAGGAACACTGAAGCTTTCTTT. This chain connects TRBV5-1 to TRBJ1-1; no clear D gene. The CDR3 is 13 amino acids. CDR1 and CDR2 from the germline V gene are SGHRS and YFSETQ. V lost 7 bases to trimming and J lost 1 base, with 11 bases between them.

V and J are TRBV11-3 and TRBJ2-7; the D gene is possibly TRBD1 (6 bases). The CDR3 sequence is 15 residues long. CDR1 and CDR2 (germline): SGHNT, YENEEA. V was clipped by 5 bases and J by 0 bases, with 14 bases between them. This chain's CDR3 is CASSPDRFSSYEQYF. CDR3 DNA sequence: TGTGCCAGCAGCCCGGACAGATTCAGCTCCTACGAGCAGTACTTC.

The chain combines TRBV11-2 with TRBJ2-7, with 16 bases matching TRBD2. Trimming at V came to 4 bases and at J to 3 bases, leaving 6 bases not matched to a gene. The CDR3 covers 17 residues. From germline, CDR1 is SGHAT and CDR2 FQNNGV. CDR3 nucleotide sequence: TGTGCCAGCAGCTGGGGACTAGCGGGAGGGGTTTGCTACGAGCAGTACTTC. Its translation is CASSWGLAGGVCYEQYF.

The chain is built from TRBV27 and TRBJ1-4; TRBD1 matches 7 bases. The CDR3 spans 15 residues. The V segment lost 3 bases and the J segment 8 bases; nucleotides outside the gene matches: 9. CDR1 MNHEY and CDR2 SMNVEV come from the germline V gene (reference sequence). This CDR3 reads CASSFLRQGGEKLFF. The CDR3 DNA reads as TGTGCCAGCAGTTTTCTAAGACAGGGTGGGGAAAAACTGTTTTTT.

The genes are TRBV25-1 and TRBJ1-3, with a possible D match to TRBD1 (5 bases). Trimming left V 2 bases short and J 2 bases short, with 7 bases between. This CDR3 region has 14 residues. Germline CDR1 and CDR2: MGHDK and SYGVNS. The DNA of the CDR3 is TGTGCCAGCAGTGAAGCAGGGACTGGAAACACCATATATTTT. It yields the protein CASSEAGTGNTIYF.

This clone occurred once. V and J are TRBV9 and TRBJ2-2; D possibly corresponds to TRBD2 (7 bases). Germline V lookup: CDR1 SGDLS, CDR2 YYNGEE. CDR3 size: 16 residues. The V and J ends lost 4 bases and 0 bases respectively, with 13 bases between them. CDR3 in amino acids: CASSLRGGANTGELFF. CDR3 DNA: TGTGCCAGCAGCCTCCGCGGGGGCGCGAACACCGGGGAGCTGTTTTTT.

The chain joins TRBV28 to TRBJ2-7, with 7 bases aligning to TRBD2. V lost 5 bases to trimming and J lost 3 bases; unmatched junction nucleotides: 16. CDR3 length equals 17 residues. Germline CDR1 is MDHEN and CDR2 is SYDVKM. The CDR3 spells CASSRGDGEGVSYEQYF. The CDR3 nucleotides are TGTGCCAGCAGTCGGGGGGACGGAGAGGGAGTGAGCTACGAGCAGTACTTC.

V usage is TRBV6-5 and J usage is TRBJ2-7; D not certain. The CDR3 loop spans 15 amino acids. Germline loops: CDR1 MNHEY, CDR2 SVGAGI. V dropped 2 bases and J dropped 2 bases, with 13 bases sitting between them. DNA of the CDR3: TGTGCCAGCAGTTACGAGGCGGTTCTAACCTACGAGCAGTACTTC. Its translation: CASSYEAVLTYEQYF.

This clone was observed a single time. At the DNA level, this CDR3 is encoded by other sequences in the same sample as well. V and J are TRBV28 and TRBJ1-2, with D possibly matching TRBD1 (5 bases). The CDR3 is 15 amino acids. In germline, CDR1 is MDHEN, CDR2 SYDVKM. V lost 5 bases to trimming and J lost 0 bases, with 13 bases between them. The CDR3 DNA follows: TGTGCCAGCAGTCCGCCTACGGGGGCTAACTATGGCTACACCTTC. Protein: CASSPPTGANYGYTF.

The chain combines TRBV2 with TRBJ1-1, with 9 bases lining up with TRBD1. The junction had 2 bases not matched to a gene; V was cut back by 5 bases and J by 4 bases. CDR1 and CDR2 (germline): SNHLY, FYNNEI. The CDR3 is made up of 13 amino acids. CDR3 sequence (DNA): TGTGCCAGCAGTCAGACAGGGGGCACTGAAGCTTTCTTT. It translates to CASSQTGGTEAFF.

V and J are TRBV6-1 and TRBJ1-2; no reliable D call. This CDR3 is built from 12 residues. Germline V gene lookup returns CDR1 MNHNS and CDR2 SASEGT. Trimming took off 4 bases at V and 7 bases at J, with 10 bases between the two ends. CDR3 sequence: CASSVLTIGYTF. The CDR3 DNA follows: TGTGCCAGCAGTGTCCTGACAATTGGCTACACCTTC.

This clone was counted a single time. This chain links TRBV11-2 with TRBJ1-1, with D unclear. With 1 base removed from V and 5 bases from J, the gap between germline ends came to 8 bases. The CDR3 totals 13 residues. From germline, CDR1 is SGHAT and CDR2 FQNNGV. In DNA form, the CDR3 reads TGTGCCAGCAGCTTAGTAGAGGCGACTGAAGCTTTCTTT. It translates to CASSLVEATEAFF. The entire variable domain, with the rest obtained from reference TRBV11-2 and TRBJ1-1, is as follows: EAGVAQSPRYKIIEKRQSVAFWCNPISGHATLYWYQQILGQGPKLLIQFQNNGVVDDSQLPKDRFSAERLKGVDSTLKIQPAKLEDSAVYLCASSLVEATEAFFGQGTRLTVV.

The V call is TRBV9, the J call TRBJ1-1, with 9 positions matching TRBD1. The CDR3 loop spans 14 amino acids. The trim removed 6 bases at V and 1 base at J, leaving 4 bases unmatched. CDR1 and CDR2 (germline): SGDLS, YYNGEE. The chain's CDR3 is CASTLDRGNTEAFF. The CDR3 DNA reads TGTGCCAGCACTCTGGACAGGGGGAACACTGAAGCTTTCTTT.